This is a list of T cell receptor beta chains from one sample in a study of blood T cell repertoires in COVID-19. Some clones are missing from TCRdb's copy, which holds only in-frame ones; the method was immunoSEQ multiplex PCR. The sample gives 85,000 to 100,000 clones, about three quarters of which show up once; 8% to 9% is in the top ten. Sequencing input: peripheral blood. The receptors originated from a man in his fifties who had recovered from COVID-19. Both conserved end residues are part of each CDR3. The D gene is left open where the match is weak. Not every row has a clone size; where given, it reads once, few, many or a size class.

J gene: TRBJ1-6
D gene: NA
V gene: TRBV19
clone size: NA
CDR3 protein: CASSEGQYNSPLHF
CDR3 DNA: TGTGCCAGTAGTGAAGGACAGTATAATTCACCCCTCCACTTT

J gene: TRBJ2-1
D gene: NA
V gene: TRBV9
clone size: NA
CDR3 protein: CASSVQTDEQFF
CDR3 DNA: TGTGCCAGCAGCGTACAGACAGACGAGCAGTTCTTC

J gene: TRBJ2-1
D gene: NA
V gene: TRBV4-2
clone size: NA
CDR3 protein: CASSETADPAYNEQFF
CDR3 DNA: TGTGCCAGCAGCGAAACCGCGGATCCCGCGTACAATGAGCAGTTCTTC

J gene: TRBJ1-2
D gene: NA
V gene: TRBV19
clone size: NA
CDR3 protein: CASSIWGHYGYTF
CDR3 DNA: TGTGCCAGTAGTATCTGGGGCCACTATGGCTACACCTTC

J gene: TRBJ1-3
D gene: NA
V gene: TRBV5-6
clone size: NA
CDR3 protein: CASSLGPDSFFSGNTIYF
CDR3 DNA: TGTGCCAGCAGCTTGGGGCCGGACAGCTTCTTCTCTGGAAACACCATATATTTT

J gene: TRBJ1-1
D gene: NA
V gene: TRBV6-5
clone size: NA
CDR3 protein: CAGRGWEGEAFF
CDR3 DNA: TGTGCCGGCCGAGGGTGGGAAGGTGAAGCTTTCTTT

J gene: TRBJ2-3
D gene: NA
V gene: TRBV5-1
clone size: NA
CDR3 protein: CASSLRGESTDTQYF
CDR3 DNA: TGCGCCAGCAGCTTGCGGGGAGAGAGCACAGATACGCAGTATTTT

J gene: TRBJ1-2
D gene: NA
V gene: TRBV18
clone size: NA
CDR3 protein: CASSPSPAGFGYTF
CDR3 DNA: TGTGCCAGCTCACCAAGCCCAGCGGGGTTTGGCTACACCTTC

J gene: TRBJ1-1
D gene: NA
V gene: TRBV20-1
clone size: NA
CDR3 protein: CSASIGTNTEAFF
CDR3 DNA: TGCAGTGCTAGTATAGGGACAAACACTGAAGCTTTCTTT

J gene: TRBJ2-2
D gene: TRBD2
V gene: TRBV7-3
clone size: once
CDR3 protein: CASRGTRTGELFF
CDR3 DNA: TGTGCCAGCAGGGGGACTAGAACCGGGGAGCTGTTTTTT

J gene: TRBJ2-5
D gene: TRBD1
V gene: TRBV27
clone size: few
CDR3 protein: CASSRQGMRETQYF
CDR3 DNA: TGTGCCAGCAGTCGACAGGGTATGCGAGAGACCCAGTACTTC

J gene: TRBJ1-5
D gene: NA
V gene: TRBV7-2
clone size: once
CDR3 protein: CASSLTAYSNQPQHF
CDR3 DNA: TGTGCCAGCAGCTTAACAGCCTATAGCAATCAGCCCCAGCATTTT

J gene: TRBJ2-1
D gene: NA
V gene: TRBV5-1
clone size: NA
CDR3 protein: CASSKLTAYNEQFF
CDR3 DNA: TGCGCCAGCAGCAAACTGACAGCTTACAATGAGCAGTTCTTC

J gene: TRBJ1-2
D gene: TRBD1
V gene: TRBV19
clone size: NA
CDR3 protein: CASSATGTGGGLHGYTF
CDR3 DNA: TGTGCCAGTAGTGCGACCGGGACAGGGGGTGGATTGCATGGCTACACCTTC

J gene: TRBJ2-5
D gene: TRBD1
V gene: TRBV9
clone size: once
CDR3 protein: CASSVAAGGAETQYF
CDR3 DNA: TGTGCCAGCAGCGTAGCGGCAGGGGGCGCAGAGACCCAGTACTTC

J gene: TRBJ1-2
D gene: TRBD1
V gene: TRBV6-5
clone size: NA
CDR3 protein: CASSTTGGYGYTF
CDR3 DNA: TGTGCCAGCAGTACCACAGGGGGCTATGGCTACACCTTC

J gene: TRBJ1-2
D gene: NA
V gene: TRBV4-3
clone size: NA
CDR3 protein: CASFPRDTNYGYTF
CDR3 DNA: TGCGCCAGCTTCCCAAGAGATACTAACTATGGCTACACCTTC

J gene: TRBJ2-1
D gene: TRBD2
V gene: TRBV4-1
clone size: NA
CDR3 protein: CASSQRLAPNEQFF
CDR3 DNA: TGCGCCAGCAGCCAGCGACTAGCGCCCAATGAGCAGTTCTTC

J gene: TRBJ1-2
D gene: TRBD1
V gene: TRBV28
clone size: NA
CDR3 protein: CASSLGQGVIGYTF
CDR3 DNA: TGTGCCAGCAGTTTAGGGCAGGGGGTAATTGGCTACACCTTC

J gene: TRBJ1-1
D gene: NA
V gene: TRBV2
clone size: NA
CDR3 protein: CASSVQGSAFF
CDR3 DNA: TGTGCCAGCAGTGTGCAGGGTAGTGCTTTCTTT

J gene: TRBJ2-2
D gene: TRBD2
V gene: TRBV5-4
clone size: NA
CDR3 protein: CASTPGSGGSNTGELFF
CDR3 DNA: TGTGCCAGCACCCCGGGGAGCGGGGGGTCGAACACCGGGGAGCTGTTTTTT

J gene: TRBJ2-3
D gene: NA
V gene: TRBV28
clone size: few
CDR3 protein: CASFGSYTDTQYF
CDR3 DNA: TGTGCCAGCTTCGGTAGTTACACAGATACGCAGTATTTT

J gene: TRBJ2-7
D gene: TRBD1
V gene: TRBV12-3/TRBV12-4
clone size: few
CDR3 protein: CASKGGLNEQYF
CDR3 DNA: TGTGCCAGCAAAGGGGGCCTCAACGAGCAGTACTTC

J gene: TRBJ2-1
D gene: TRBD2
V gene: TRBV5-1
clone size: NA
CDR3 protein: CASSPTSGAFNEQFF
CDR3 DNA: TGCGCCAGCAGCCCGACTAGCGGAGCTTTCAATGAGCAGTTCTTC

J gene: TRBJ1-1
D gene: NA
V gene: TRBV5-1
clone size: once
CDR3 protein: CASRQDPTNTEAFF
CDR3 DNA: TGCGCCAGCAGGCAGGATCCGACGAACACTGAAGCTTTCTTT

J gene: TRBJ1-2
D gene: TRBD1
V gene: TRBV5-1
clone size: NA
CDR3 protein: CASSSLPGQASYGYTF
CDR3 DNA: TGCGCCAGCAGCTCGTTACCCGGACAGGCCTCCTATGGCTACACCTTC

J gene: TRBJ1-5
D gene: TRBD1
V gene: TRBV9
clone size: NA
CDR3 protein: CASSVDGTGGLAQHF
CDR3 DNA: TGTGCCAGCAGCGTAGATGGGACAGGGGGCTTGGCCCAGCATTTT

J gene: TRBJ2-1
D gene: TRBD2
V gene: TRBV24-1
clone size: NA
CDR3 protein: CATKGLAENNEQFF
CDR3 DNA: TGTGCCACTAAAGGACTAGCGGAGAACAATGAGCAGTTCTTC

J gene: TRBJ2-7
D gene: NA
V gene: TRBV5-6
clone size: NA
CDR3 protein: CASSLGAWELYEQYF
CDR3 DNA: TGTGCCAGCAGCTTGGGTGCTTGGGAGCTCTACGAGCAGTACTTC

J gene: TRBJ2-1
D gene: NA
V gene: TRBV4-3
clone size: NA
CDR3 protein: CASSQVASYNEQFF
CDR3 DNA: TGCGCCAGCAGCCAAGTAGCTAGCTACAATGAGCAGTTCTTC

J gene: TRBJ1-2
D gene: NA
V gene: TRBV2
clone size: NA
CDR3 protein: CASSEEGGESYGYTF
CDR3 DNA: TGTGCCAGCAGTGAAGAGGGGGGGGAAAGCTATGGCTACACCTTC

J gene: TRBJ1-5
D gene: TRBD1
V gene: TRBV30
clone size: NA
CDR3 protein: CACSPQGAWQPQHF
CDR3 DNA: TGTGCCTGTTCCCCACAGGGGGCCTGGCAGCCCCAGCATTTT

J gene: TRBJ2-7
D gene: TRBD1
V gene: TRBV6-5
clone size: NA
CDR3 protein: CASSRGQVNYEQYF
CDR3 DNA: TGTGCCAGCAGTAGGGGACAGGTGAACTACGAGCAGTACTTC

J gene: TRBJ1-5
D gene: NA
V gene: TRBV19
clone size: NA
CDR3 protein: CASRRTENQPQHF
CDR3 DNA: TGTGCCAGTAGAAGGACAGAAAATCAGCCCCAGCATTTT

J gene: TRBJ2-1
D gene: TRBD1
V gene: TRBV13
clone size: NA
CDR3 protein: CASSSRDRGYNEQFF
CDR3 DNA: TGTGCCAGCAGCTCCCGGGACAGGGGGTACAATGAGCAGTTCTTC

J gene: TRBJ1-4
D gene: NA
V gene: TRBV19
clone size: NA
CDR3 protein: CASSIEARTNEKLFF
CDR3 DNA: TGTGCCAGTAGTATAGAGGCCAGAACTAATGAAAAACTGTTTTTT

J gene: TRBJ2-7
D gene: TRBD1
V gene: TRBV5-1
clone size: NA
CDR3 protein: CASSSTGGVYEQYF
CDR3 DNA: TGCGCCAGCAGCTCGACAGGGGGAGTATACGAGCAGTACTTC

J gene: TRBJ2-6
D gene: NA
V gene: TRBV7-9
clone size: NA
CDR3 protein: CASSLATAGAGANVLTF
CDR3 DNA: TGTGCCAGCAGCTTAGCCACGGCAGGTGCTGGGGCCAACGTCCTGACTTTC

J gene: TRBJ1-2
D gene: NA
V gene: TRBV5-1
clone size: few
CDR3 protein: CASTLEGVGGYTF
CDR3 DNA: TGCGCCAGCACCTTGGAGGGGGTTGGTGGCTACACCTTC

J gene: TRBJ1-1
D gene: NA
V gene: TRBV12-3/TRBV12-4
clone size: NA
CDR3 protein: CASSLRGHTEAFF
CDR3 DNA: TGTGCCAGCAGTTTAAGAGGGCACACTGAAGCTTTCTTT

J gene: TRBJ1-6
D gene: NA
V gene: TRBV6-5
clone size: NA
CDR3 protein: CASRMEGSYNSPLHF
CDR3 DNA: TGTGCCAGCAGAATGGAGGGGTCCTATAATTCACCCCTCCACTTT

J gene: TRBJ1-1
D gene: NA
V gene: TRBV6-5
clone size: NA
CDR3 protein: CASSYSSGMNTEAFF
CDR3 DNA: TGTGCCAGCAGTTACTCGTCAGGGATGAACACTGAAGCTTTCTTT

J gene: TRBJ2-7
D gene: TRBD2
V gene: TRBV6-6
clone size: NA
CDR3 protein: CASRMWTSVGPQYF
CDR3 DNA: TGTGCCAGCAGAATGTGGACTAGTGTGGGCCCGCAGTACTTC

J gene: TRBJ1-6
D gene: NA
V gene: TRBV21-1
clone size: NA
CDR3 protein: CASSVPDRASYNSPLHF
CDR3 DNA: TGTGCCAGCAGCGTTCCAGACAGGGCAAGCTATAATTCACCCCTCCACTTT

J gene: TRBJ2-7
D gene: TRBD1
V gene: TRBV28
clone size: few
CDR3 protein: CASTYRDRGFDEQYF
CDR3 DNA: TGTGCCAGCACCTACCGGGACAGGGGGTTTGACGAGCAGTACTTC

J gene: TRBJ1-1
D gene: NA
V gene: TRBV7-6
clone size: NA
CDR3 protein: CASSPQGPGFSEAFF
CDR3 DNA: TGTGCCAGCAGCCCACAGGGACCTGGATTCTCTGAAGCTTTCTTT

J gene: TRBJ1-3
D gene: NA
V gene: TRBV6-5
clone size: NA
CDR3 protein: CATRGPLRNTIYF
CDR3 DNA: TGTGCCACCAGGGGCCCACTCAGGAACACCATATATTTT

J gene: TRBJ1-2
D gene: NA
V gene: TRBV29-1
clone size: NA
CDR3 protein: CSVDGFGSGYTF
CDR3 DNA: TGCAGCGTTGATGGTTTCGGGAGTGGCTACACCTTC